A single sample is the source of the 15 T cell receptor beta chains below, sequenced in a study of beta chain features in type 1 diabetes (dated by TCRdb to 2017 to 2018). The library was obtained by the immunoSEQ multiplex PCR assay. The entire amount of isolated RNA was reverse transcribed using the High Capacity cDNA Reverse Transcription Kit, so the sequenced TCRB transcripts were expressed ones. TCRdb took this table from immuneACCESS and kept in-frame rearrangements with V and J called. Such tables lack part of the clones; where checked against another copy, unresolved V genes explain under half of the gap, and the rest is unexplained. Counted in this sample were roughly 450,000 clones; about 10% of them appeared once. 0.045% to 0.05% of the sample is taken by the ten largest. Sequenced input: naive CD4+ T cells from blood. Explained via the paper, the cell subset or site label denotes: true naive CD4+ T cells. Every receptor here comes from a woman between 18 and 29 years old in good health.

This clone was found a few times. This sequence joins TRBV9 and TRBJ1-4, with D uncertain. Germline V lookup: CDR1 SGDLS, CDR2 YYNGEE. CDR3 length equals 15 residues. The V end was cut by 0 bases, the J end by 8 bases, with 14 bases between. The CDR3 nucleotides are TGTGCCAGCAGCGTAGGGAGAAGTTTCCCCGAAAAACTGTTTTTT. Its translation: CASSVGRSFPEKLFF.

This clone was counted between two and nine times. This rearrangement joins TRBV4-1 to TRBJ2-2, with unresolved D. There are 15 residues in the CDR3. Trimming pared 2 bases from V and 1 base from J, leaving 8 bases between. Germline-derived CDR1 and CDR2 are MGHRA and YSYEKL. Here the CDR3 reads CASSQPLQNTGELFF. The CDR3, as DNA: TGCGCCAGCAGCCAACCCCTACAGAACACCGGGGAGCTGTTTTTT.

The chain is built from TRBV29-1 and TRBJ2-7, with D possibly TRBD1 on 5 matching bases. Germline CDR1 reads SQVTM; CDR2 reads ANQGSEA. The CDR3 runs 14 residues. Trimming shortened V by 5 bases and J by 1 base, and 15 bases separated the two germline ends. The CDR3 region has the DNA TGCAGCGTTCGCTCAGGGATGGCTTCCTACGAGCAGTACTTC. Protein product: CSVRSGMASYEQYF.

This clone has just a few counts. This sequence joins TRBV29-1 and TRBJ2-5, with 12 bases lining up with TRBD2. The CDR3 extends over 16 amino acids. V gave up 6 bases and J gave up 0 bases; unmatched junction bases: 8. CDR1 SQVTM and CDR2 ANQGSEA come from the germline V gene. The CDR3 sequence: CSVVGGLAGNQETQYF. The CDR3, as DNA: TGCAGCGTCGTGGGGGGACTAGCGGGCAACCAAGAGACCCAGTACTTC.

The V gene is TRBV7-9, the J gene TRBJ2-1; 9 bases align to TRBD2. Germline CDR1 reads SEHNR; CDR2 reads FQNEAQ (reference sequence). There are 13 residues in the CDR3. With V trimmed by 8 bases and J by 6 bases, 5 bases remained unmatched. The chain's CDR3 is CASGASGINEQFF. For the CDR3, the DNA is TGTGCCAGCGGGGCTAGCGGGATCAATGAGCAGTTCTTC.

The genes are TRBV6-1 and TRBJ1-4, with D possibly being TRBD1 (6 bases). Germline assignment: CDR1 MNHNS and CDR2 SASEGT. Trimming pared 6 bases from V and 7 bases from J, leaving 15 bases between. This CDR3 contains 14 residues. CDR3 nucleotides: TGTGCCAGCAGGGCGGGACAATTGGCTGAAAAACTGTTTTTT. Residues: CASRAGQLAEKLFF.

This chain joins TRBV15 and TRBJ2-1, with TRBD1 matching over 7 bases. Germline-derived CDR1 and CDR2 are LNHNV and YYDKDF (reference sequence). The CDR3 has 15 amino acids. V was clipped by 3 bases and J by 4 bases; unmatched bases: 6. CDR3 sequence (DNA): TGTGCCACCAGCAGGTCCGGGACAGTTTACAATGAGCAGTTCTTC. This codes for CATSRSGTVYNEQFF.

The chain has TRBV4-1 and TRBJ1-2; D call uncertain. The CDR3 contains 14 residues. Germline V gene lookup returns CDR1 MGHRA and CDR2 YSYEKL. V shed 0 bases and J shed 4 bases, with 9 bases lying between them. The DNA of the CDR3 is TGCGCCAGCAGCCAAGACTTCATGTCCTATGGCTACACCTTC. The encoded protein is CASSQDFMSYGYTF.

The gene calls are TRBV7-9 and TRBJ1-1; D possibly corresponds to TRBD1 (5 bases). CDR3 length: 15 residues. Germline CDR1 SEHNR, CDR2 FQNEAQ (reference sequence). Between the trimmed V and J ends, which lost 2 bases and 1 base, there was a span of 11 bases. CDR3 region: CASSLTQARNTEAFF. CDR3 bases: TGTGCCAGCAGCTTAACACAGGCCCGGAACACTGAAGCTTTCTTT.

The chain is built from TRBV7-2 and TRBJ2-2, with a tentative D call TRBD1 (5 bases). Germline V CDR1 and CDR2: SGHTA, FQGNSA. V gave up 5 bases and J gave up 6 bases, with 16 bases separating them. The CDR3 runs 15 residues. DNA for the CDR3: TGTGCCAGCAGCCCGCAGGCGGTGGGGCCCGGGGAGCTGTTTTTT. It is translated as CASSPQAVGPGELFF.

CDR3 nucleotides: TGTGCCAGCAGCGTAGAACAAGATACGCAGTATTTT. It yields the protein CASSVEQDTQYF. The chain uses TRBV9 and TRBJ2-3; D gene uncertain. Trimming left V 0 bases short and J 5 bases short, with 4 bases between. CDR3 length equals 12 residues. Germline CDR1 SGDLS, CDR2 YYNGEE.

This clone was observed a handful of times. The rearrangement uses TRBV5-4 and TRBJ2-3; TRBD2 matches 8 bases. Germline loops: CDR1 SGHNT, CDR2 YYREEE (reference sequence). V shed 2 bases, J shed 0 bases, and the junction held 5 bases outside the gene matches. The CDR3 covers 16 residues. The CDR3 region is CASSLAGATSTDTQYF. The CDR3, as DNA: TGTGCCAGCAGCTTAGCGGGGGCAACTAGCACAGATACGCAGTATTTT.

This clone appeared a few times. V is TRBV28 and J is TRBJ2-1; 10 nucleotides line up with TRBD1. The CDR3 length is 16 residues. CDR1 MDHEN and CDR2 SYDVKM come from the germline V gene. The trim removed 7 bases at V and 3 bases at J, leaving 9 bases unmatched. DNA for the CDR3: TGTGCCAGCATCTCGCGGGACAGGGGTATCTACAATGAGCAGTTCTTC. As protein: CASISRDRGIYNEQFF.

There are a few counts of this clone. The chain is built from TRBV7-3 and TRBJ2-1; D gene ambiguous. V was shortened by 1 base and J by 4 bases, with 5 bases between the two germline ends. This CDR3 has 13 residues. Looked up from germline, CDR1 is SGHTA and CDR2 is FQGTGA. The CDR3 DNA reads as TGTGCCAGCAGCTTAATGGTGTACAATGAGCAGTTCTTC. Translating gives CASSLMVYNEQFF.

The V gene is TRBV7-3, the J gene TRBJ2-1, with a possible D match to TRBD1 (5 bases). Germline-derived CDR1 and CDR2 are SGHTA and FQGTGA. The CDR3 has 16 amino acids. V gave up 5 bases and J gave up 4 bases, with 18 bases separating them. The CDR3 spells CASSPDPTVPYNEQFF. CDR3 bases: TGTGCCAGCAGCCCCGATCCGACAGTCCCATACAATGAGCAGTTCTTC.